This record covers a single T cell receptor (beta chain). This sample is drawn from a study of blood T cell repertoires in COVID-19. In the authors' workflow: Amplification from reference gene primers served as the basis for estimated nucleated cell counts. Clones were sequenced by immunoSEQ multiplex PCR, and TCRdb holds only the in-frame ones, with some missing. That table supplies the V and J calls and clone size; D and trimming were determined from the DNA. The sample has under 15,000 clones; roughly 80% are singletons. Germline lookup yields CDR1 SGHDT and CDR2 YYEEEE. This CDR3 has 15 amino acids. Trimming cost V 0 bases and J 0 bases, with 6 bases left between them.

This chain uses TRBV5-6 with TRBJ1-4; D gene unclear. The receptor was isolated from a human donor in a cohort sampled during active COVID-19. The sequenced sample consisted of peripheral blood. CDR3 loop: CASSLAGATNEKLFF. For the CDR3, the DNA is TGTGCCAGCAGCTTGGCCGGGGCAACTAATGAAAAACTGTTTTTT.